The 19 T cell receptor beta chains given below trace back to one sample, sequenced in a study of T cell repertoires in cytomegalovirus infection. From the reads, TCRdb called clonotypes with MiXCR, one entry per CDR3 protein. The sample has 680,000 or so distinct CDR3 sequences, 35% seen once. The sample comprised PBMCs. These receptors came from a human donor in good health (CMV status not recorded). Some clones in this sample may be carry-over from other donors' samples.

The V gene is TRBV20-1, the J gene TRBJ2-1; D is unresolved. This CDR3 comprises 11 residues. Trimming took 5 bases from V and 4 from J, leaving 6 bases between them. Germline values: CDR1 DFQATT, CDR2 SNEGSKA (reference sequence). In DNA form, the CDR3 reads TGCAGTGCTCAGACTTACAATGAGCAGTTCTTC. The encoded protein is CSAQTYNEQFF.

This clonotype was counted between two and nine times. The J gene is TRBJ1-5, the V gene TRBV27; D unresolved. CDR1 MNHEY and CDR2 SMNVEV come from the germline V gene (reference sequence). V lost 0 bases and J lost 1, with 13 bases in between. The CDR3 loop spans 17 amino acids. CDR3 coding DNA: TGTGCCAGCAGTTTATCGGCGGGGTTGAGCAGCAATCAGCCCCAGCATTTT. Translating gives CASSLSAGLSSNQPQHF.

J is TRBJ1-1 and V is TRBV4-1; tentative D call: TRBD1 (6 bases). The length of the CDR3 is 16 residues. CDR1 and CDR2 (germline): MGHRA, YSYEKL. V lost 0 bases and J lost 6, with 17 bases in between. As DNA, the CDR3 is TGCGCCAGCAGCCAAGAGCAGGGGCGAACAAACCCTGAAGCTTTCTTT. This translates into CASSQEQGRTNPEAFF.

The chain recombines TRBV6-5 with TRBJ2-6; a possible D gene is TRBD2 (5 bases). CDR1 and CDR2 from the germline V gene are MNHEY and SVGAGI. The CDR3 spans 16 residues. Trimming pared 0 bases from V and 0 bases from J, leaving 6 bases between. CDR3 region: CASSYSAGSGANVLTF. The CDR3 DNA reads TGTGCCAGCAGTTACTCCGCGGGCTCTGGGGCCAACGTCCTGACTTTC.

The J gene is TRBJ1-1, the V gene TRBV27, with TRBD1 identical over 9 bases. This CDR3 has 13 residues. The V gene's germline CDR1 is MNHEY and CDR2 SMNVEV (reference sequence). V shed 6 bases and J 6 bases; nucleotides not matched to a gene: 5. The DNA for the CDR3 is TGTGCCAGCAGAGGGACAGGGTCCCCTGAAGCTTTCTTT. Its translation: CASRGTGSPEAFF.

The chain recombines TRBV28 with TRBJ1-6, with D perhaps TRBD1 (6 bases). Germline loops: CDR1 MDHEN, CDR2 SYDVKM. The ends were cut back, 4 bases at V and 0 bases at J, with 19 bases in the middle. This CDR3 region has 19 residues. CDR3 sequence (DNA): TGTGCCAGCAGTTCCCCGACCTCCAGGGGAAGCTCCTATAATTCACCCCTCCACTTT. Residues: CASSSPTSRGSSYNSPLHF.

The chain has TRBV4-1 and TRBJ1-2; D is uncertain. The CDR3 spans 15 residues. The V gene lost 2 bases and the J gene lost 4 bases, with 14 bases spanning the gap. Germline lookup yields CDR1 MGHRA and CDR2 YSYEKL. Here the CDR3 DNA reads TGCGCCAGCAGCCAAACCCGGGGAGTAGGCTATGGCTACACCTTC. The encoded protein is CASSQTRGVGYGYTF.

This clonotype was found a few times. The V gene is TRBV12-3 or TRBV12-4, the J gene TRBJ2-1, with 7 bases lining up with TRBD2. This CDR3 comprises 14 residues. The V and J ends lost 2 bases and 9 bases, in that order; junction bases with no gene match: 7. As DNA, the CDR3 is TGTGCCAGCAGTTTATCGGGAGGCATGGGTGAGCAGTTCTTC. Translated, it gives CASSLSGGMGEQFF.

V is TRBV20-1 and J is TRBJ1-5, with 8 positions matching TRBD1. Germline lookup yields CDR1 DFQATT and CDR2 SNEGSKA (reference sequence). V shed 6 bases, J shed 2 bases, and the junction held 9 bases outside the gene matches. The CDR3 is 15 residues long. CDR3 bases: TGCAGTGCGTGGGGTCAGGGGGCTGGCAATCAGCCCCAGCATTTT. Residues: CSAWGQGAGNQPQHF.

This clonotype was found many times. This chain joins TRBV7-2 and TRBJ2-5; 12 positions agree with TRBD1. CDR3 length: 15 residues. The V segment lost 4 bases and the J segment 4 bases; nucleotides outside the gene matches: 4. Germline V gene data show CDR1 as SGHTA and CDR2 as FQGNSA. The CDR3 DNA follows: TGTGCCAGCAGCTCGGGACAGGGGGCGGGAGAGACCCAGTACTTC. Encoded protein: CASSSGQGAGETQYF.

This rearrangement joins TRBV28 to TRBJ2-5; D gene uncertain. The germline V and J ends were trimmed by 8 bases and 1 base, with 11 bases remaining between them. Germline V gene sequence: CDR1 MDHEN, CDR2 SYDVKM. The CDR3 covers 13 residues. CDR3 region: CASGMNFQETQYF. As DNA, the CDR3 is TGTGCCAGCGGTATGAACTTCCAAGAGACCCAGTACTTC.

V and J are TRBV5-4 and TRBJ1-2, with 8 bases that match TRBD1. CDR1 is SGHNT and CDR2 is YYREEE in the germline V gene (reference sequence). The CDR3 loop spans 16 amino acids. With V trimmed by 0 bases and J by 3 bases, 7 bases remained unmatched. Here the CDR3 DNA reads TGTGCCAGCAGCTTGGTCGACAGGGGTGCGGACTATGGCTACACCTTC. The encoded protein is CASSLVDRGADYGYTF.

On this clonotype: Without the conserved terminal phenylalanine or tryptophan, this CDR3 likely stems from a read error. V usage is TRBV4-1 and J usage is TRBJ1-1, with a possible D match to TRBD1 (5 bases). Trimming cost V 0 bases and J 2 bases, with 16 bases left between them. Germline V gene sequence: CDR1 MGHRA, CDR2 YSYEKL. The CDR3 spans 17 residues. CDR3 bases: TGCGCCAGCAGCCAAGAACCTGGCCAGGGAACAAACACTGAAGCTTTCTGT. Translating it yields CASSQEPGQGTNTEAFC.

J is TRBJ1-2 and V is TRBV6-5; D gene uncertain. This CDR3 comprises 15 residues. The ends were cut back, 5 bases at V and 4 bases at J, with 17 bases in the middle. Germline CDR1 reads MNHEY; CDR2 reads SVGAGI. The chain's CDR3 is CASSLGPTGLYGYTF. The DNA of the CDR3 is TGTGCCAGCAGTCTGGGCCCAACGGGCCTCTATGGCTACACCTTC.

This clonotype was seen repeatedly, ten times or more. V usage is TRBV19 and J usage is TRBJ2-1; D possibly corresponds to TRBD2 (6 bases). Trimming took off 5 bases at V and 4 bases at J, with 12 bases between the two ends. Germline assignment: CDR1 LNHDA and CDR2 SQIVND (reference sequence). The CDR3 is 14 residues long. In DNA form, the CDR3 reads TGTGCCAGTAGTGTCGGGGGTCGGTACAATGAGCAGTTCTTC. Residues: CASSVGGRYNEQFF.

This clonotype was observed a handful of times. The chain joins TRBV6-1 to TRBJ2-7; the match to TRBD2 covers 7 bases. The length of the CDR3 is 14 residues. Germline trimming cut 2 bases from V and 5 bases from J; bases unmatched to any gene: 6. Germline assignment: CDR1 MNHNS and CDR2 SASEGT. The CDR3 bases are TGTGCCAGCAGTGAACTAGCGGCTAGGGACGAGCAGTACTTC. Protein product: CASSELAARDEQYF.

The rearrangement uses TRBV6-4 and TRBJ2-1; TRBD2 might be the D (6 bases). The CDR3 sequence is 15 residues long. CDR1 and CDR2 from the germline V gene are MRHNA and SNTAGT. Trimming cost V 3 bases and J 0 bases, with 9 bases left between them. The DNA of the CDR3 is TGTGCCAGCAGTGAGGAGGGGAGCTCCTACAATGAGCAGTTCTTC. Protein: CASSEEGSSYNEQFF.

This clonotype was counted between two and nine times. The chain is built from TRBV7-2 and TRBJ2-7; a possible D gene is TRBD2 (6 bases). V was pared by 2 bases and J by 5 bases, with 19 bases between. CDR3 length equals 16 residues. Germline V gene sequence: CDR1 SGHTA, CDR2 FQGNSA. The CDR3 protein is CASSLSPRESPHEQYF. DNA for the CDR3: TGTGCCAGCAGCTTATCCCCCCGGGAGTCCCCCCACGAGCAGTACTTC.

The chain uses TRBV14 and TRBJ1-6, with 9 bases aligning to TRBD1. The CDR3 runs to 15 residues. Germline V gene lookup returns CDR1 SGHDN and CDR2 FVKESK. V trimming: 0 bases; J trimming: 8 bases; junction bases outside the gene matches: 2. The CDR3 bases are TGTGCCAGCAGCCAAGACAGGACAGGGGATTCACCCCTCCACTTT. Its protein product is CASSQDRTGDSPLHF.